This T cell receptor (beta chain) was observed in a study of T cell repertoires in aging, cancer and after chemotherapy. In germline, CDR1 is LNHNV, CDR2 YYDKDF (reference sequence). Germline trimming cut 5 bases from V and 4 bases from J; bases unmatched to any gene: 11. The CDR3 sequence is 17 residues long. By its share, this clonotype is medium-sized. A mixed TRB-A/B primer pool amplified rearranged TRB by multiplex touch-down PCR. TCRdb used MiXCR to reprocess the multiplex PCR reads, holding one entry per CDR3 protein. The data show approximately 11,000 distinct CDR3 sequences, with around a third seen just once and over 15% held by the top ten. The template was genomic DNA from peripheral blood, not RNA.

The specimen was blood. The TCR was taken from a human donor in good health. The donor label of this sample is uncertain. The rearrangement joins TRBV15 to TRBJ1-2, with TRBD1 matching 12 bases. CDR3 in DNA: TGTGCCACCAGCGAGCCGGGACAGGGGGCGAGAATCTATGGCTACACCTTC. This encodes CATSEPGQGARIYGYTF. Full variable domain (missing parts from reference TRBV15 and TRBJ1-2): DAMVIQNPRYQVTQFGKPVTLSCSQTLNHNVMYWYQQKSSQAPKLLFHYYDKDFNNEADTPDNFQSRRPNTSFCFLDIRSPGLGDTAMYLCATSEPGQGARIYGYTFGSGTRLTVV.